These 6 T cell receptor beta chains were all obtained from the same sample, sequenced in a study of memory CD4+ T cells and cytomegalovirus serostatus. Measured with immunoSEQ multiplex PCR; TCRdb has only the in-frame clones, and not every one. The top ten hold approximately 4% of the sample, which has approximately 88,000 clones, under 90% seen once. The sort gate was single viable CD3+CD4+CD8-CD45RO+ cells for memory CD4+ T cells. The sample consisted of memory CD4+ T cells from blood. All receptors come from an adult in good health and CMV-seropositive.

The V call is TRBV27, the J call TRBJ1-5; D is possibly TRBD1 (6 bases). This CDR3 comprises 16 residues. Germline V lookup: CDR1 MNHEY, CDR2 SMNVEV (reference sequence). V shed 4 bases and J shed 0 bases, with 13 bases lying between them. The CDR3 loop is CASSSAGAYSNQPQHF. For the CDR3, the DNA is TGTGCCAGCAGTTCCGCGGGGGCCTATAGCAATCAGCCCCAGCATTTT.

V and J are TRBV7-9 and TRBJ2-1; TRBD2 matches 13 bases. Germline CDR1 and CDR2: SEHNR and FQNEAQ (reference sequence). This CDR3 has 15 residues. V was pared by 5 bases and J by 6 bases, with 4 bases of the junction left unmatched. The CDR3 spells CASSTGLAGANEQFF. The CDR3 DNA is TGTGCCAGCAGCACCGGACTAGCGGGAGCCAATGAGCAGTTCTTC.

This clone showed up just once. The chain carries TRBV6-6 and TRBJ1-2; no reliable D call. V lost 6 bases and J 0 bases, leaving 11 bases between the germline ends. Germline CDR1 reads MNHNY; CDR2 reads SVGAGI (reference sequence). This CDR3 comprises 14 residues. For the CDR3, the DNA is TGTGCCAGCAGCCAGTCAGGAGCTAACTATGGCTACACCTTC. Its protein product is CASSQSGANYGYTF.

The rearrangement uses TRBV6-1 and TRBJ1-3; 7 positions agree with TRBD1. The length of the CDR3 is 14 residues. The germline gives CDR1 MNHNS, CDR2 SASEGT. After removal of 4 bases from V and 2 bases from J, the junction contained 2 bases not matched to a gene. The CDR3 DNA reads TGTGCCAGCAGTGTGACAGGGACTGGAAACACCATATATTTT. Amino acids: CASSVTGTGNTIYF.

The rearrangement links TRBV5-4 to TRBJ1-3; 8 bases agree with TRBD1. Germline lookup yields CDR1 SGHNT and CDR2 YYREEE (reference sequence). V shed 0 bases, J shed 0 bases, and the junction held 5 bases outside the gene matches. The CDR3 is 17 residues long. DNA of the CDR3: TGTGCCAGCAGCTTGGGACAGGGGTCGAACTCTGGAAACACCATATATTTT. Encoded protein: CASSLGQGSNSGNTIYF.

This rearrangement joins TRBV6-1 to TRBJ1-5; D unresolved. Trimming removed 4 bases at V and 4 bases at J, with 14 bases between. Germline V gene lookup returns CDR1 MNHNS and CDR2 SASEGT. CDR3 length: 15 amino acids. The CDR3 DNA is TGTGCCAGCAGTGCCTCTACGGCTTGGAATCAGCCCCAGCATTTT. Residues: CASSASTAWNQPQHF.